This T cell receptor beta chain was identified in a study of HIV-infected patients and healthy controls (TCRdb year 2014). The protocol used for the library was 5' RACE. Instrument used: Illumina MiSeq. TCRdb itself trimmed the public reads at Q25 with fastp, ran MiXCR and retained productive beta chains. Records with the same CDR3 protein are collapsed into one entry carrying the most frequent genes and DNA. The sample profile shows roughly 68,000 distinct CDR3 sequences; 15% to 20% of them were found once. The top ten clones comprise more than 1.4% of the sample. V has 6 bases trimmed and J has 1 base trimmed; junction bases matching no gene number 6. The CDR1 and CDR2 encoded by the germline V gene (reference sequence) are MNHNY and SVGAGI. The CDR3 measures 15 amino acids from cysteine to phenylalanine. Only the CDR3 DNA stays, 45 bases, in frame from base 1. On this clonotype: This receptor's antigen is unknown. No base quality information exists; no much larger clone differs at one position.

The sequence joins TRBV6-6 to TRBJ1-5, with 7 bases in between that match TRBD1. This clonotype originated in a human donor in good health. Specimen: CD4+ T cells from blood. CDR3 sequence: CASSIMGQSNQPQHF. DNA sequence: TGTGCCAGCAGCATAATGGGACAGAGCAATCAGCCCCAGCATTTT.